Listed below are T cell receptor beta chains from one sample, sequenced in a study of cytomegalovirus exposure and HLA in healthy donors. Generated by immunoSEQ multiplex PCR, the TCRdb table keeps only in-frame clones and is missing some. Seen here are around 110,000 clones, about two thirds observed once, and the top ten hold approximately 0.8%. The material sequenced was PBMCs. The receptor set was obtained from a boy between 10 and 17 years old in good health and CMV-seronegative. CDR3s include the opening cysteine and the closing phenylalanine or tryptophan. D genes are given only for firm matches. Not every row has a clone size; where given, it reads once, few, many or a size class.

J: TRBJ2-5
V: TRBV7-3
D: TRBD2
size: .
DNA: TGTGCCAGCAGCATGTTAGCGGGAGTTGGTGAGACCCAGTACTTC
CDR3: CASSMLAGVGETQYF

J: TRBJ2-7
V: TRBV2
D: .
size: .
DNA: TGTGCCAGCAGTGAGAGCAGGGCCATCGGCTACGAGCAGTACTTC
CDR3: CASSESRAIGYEQYF

J: TRBJ1-6
V: TRBV6-4
D: TRBD1
size: .
DNA: TGTGCCAGCAGCCGGGACAGGGGGCTACCCCTCCACTTT
CDR3: CASSRDRGLPLHF

J: TRBJ1-1
V: TRBV5-1
D: TRBD1
size: .
DNA: TGCGCCAGCGGACAGCGGACAGGGAATGAAGCTTTCTTT
CDR3: CASGQRTGNEAFF

J: TRBJ1-1
V: TRBV6-1
D: TRBD1
size: .
DNA: TGTGCCAGCAGTGAGGACAGGGGGAGATCTGAAGCTTTCTTT
CDR3: CASSEDRGRSEAFF

J: TRBJ1-6
V: TRBV30
D: TRBD1
size: .
DNA: TGTGCCTGGAGTGGGACAGGGGGCTCCTCACCCCCCCACTTT
CDR3: CAWSGTGGSSPPHF

J: TRBJ1-1
V: TRBV29-1
D: .
size: .
DNA: TGCAGCGTTGAGGCAGGGCTGGGAACTGAAGCTTTCTTT
CDR3: CSVEAGLGTEAFF

J: TRBJ1-4
V: TRBV27
D: .
size: .
DNA: TGTGCCAGCAGCCCCCCGGGATATGAAAAACTGTTTTTT
CDR3: CASSPPGYEKLFF

J: TRBJ2-2
V: TRBV4-1
D: TRBD2
size: .
DNA: TGCGCCAGCGACCCCCATGGGGCGGGAGGTACCGGGGAGCTGTTTTTT
CDR3: CASDPHGAGGTGELFF

J: TRBJ2-3
V: TRBV7-2
D: .
size: .
DNA: TGTGCCAGCAGCTTAGCCAGGGTCAGCACAGATACGCAGTATTTT
CDR3: CASSLARVSTDTQYF

J: TRBJ2-3
V: TRBV7-3
D: .
size: .
DNA: TGTGCCAGCCGAAGCGCAAGCACAGATACGCAGTATTTT
CDR3: CASRSASTDTQYF

J: TRBJ1-5
V: TRBV5-1
D: TRBD1
size: .
DNA: TGCGCCAGCAGCCCACAGGGGGAAAGCAATCAGCCCCAGCATTTT
CDR3: CASSPQGESNQPQHF

J: TRBJ2-3
V: TRBV11-2
D: .
size: .
DNA: TGTGCCAGCAGCTTTACGGGCGCGGGAAACTGGAATACGCAGTATTTT
CDR3: CASSFTGAGNWNTQYF

J: TRBJ1-5
V: TRBV28
D: TRBD1
size: .
DNA: TGTGCCACCAGGGACAGATTGATTCACAATCAGCCCCAGCATTTT
CDR3: CATRDRLIHNQPQHF

J: TRBJ2-3
V: TRBV10-3
D: .
size: .
DNA: TGTGCCATCAGTGAGGGCACACCTTCCCTGGGAGGAGATACGCAGTATTTT
CDR3: CAISEGTPSLGGDTQYF

J: TRBJ2-2
V: TRBV5-1
D: .
size: .
DNA: TGCGCCAGCCGCGGGGACCCGAACACCGGGGAGCTGTTTTTT
CDR3: CASRGDPNTGELFF

J: TRBJ1-5
V: TRBV28
D: .
size: .
DNA: TGTGCCAGCAGTTTAGTAGGCAATCAGCCCCAGCATTTT
CDR3: CASSLVGNQPQHF

J: TRBJ2-2
V: TRBV11-2
D: .
size: .
DNA: TGTGCCAGCACCTCCCCCAGGGGGGACACCGGGGAGCTGTTTTTT
CDR3: CASTSPRGDTGELFF

J: TRBJ2-7
V: TRBV7-9
D: .
size: .
DNA: TGTGCCAGCAGCTCGAGGACTAACTCCTACGAGCAGTACTTC
CDR3: CASSSRTNSYEQYF

J: TRBJ1-1
V: TRBV7-8
D: .
size: .
DNA: TGTGCCAGCAGCTTAAAGGGGCGGATGAACACTGAAGCTTTCTTT
CDR3: CASSLKGRMNTEAFF

J: TRBJ1-1
V: TRBV28
D: TRBD1
size: few
DNA: TGTGCCAGCAGTTCACAGGGGGCCCTGATAACTTTCTTT
CDR3: CASSSQGALITFF

J: TRBJ1-5
V: TRBV27
D: TRBD1
size: .
DNA: TGTGCCAGCAGTCGTACAGGGGACAAGCCCCAGCATTTT
CDR3: CASSRTGDKPQHF

J: TRBJ1-2
V: TRBV11-2
D: TRBD1
size: .
DNA: TGTGCCAGCAGTCCGGACAGGGCTAACTATGGCTACACCTTC
CDR3: CASSPDRANYGYTF

J: TRBJ1-1
V: TRBV5-6
D: .
size: once
DNA: TGCATGTCCGGGGTGAACACTGAAGCTTTCTTT
CDR3: CMSGVNTEAFF

J: TRBJ1-1
V: TRBV5-6
D: TRBD1
size: once
DNA: TGTGCCAGCAGCTGGACAGGCTTGAACGAGGCTTTCTTT
CDR3: CASSWTGLNEAFF

J: TRBJ2-7
V: TRBV25-1
D: .
size: .
DNA: TGTGCCAGCAGTGAAGACGGGTGGGAGGGGGACTACGAGCAGTACTTC
CDR3: CASSEDGWEGDYEQYF

J: TRBJ2-7
V: TRBV5-4
D: .
size: .
DNA: TGTGCCAGCAGCTCTGTGGGAGGACGGCTGGGGGAGCAGTACTTC
CDR3: CASSSVGGRLGEQYF

J: TRBJ1-2
V: TRBV18
D: TRBD1
size: once
DNA: TGTGCCAGCTCACGGCCTCCGGACAGGACCTACTATGGCTACACCTTC
CDR3: CASSRPPDRTYYGYTF

J: TRBJ2-5
V: TRBV5-5
D: TRBD1
size: .
DNA: TGTGCCAGCAGCGGACAGGGTAGAGAGACCCAGTACTTC
CDR3: CASSGQGRETQYF

J: TRBJ1-3
V: TRBV5-6
D: .
size: .
DNA: TGTGCCAGCAGCTTCCCCCCAGCGAGCTCTGGAAACACCATATATTTT
CDR3: CASSFPPASSGNTIYF

J: TRBJ2-1
V: TRBV4-1
D: .
size: few
DNA: TGCGCCAGCAGCCAAGTGGCTGGGGCTAGTGGTGGCAATGAGCAGTTCTTC
CDR3: CASSQVAGASGGNEQFF

J: TRBJ1-6
V: TRBV7-2
D: TRBD1
size: .
DNA: TGTGCCAGCAGACCCCGGGACAGAGTCTATTCACCCCTCCACTTT
CDR3: CASRPRDRVYSPLHF

J: TRBJ1-3
V: TRBV5-6
D: .
size: .
DNA: TGTGCCAGCAGGCAGGGGTCTGGAAACACCATATATTTT
CDR3: CASRQGSGNTIYF

J: TRBJ1-3
V: TRBV28
D: .
size: .
DNA: TGTGCCAGCAGTTTTATAGACACCATATATTTT
CDR3: CASSFIDTIYF

J: TRBJ1-2
V: TRBV19
D: TRBD1
size: .
DNA: TGTGCCAGTAGTCCGACAGGGTCCTATGGCTACACCTTC
CDR3: CASSPTGSYGYTF

J: TRBJ1-2
V: TRBV28
D: .
size: .
DNA: TGTGCCAGCAGTTTCACGGAGACTAACTATGGCTACACCTTC
CDR3: CASSFTETNYGYTF

J: TRBJ2-7
V: TRBV7-9
D: .
size: few
DNA: TGTGCCAGCAGCTTCCCAGGGGACGGGGTCCAGTACTTC
CDR3: CASSFPGDGVQYF

J: TRBJ1-2
V: TRBV5-6
D: TRBD1
size: few
DNA: TGTGCCAGCAGCAAAGGGGCAGGGGGCTGTACCTTC
CDR3: CASSKGAGGCTF

J: TRBJ1-4
V: TRBV6-5
D: .
size: .
DNA: TGTGCCAGCAGTTACTCGGGCAGCTTTAATGAAAAACTGTTTTTT
CDR3: CASSYSGSFNEKLFF

J: TRBJ2-3
V: TRBV6-1
D: .
size: .
DNA: TGTGCCAGCAGTGAACAGCGGGTGACCACAGATACGCAGTATTTT
CDR3: CASSEQRVTTDTQYF

J: TRBJ1-1
V: TRBV6-4
D: TRBD1
size: .
DNA: TGTGCCAGCAGTGAACAGGGGGGGGTCACTGAAGCTTTCTTT
CDR3: CASSEQGGVTEAFF

J: TRBJ1-5
V: TRBV29-1
D: TRBD1
size: .
DNA: TGCAGCGTTGTGGACAGGGAAACCAATCAGCCCCAGCATTTT
CDR3: CSVVDRETNQPQHF

J: TRBJ2-5
V: TRBV19
D: .
size: .
DNA: TGTGCCAGTAGTTCCCTAACCAATTACCAAGAGACCCAGTACTTC
CDR3: CASSSLTNYQETQYF

J: TRBJ1-5
V: TRBV30
D: .
size: few
DNA: TGTGCCTGGAGTGTAGGGGTGAGCAATCAGCCCCAGCATTTT
CDR3: CAWSVGVSNQPQHF

J: TRBJ1-2
V: TRBV27
D: .
size: .
DNA: TGTGCCAGCAGTTCGTTCACGGGGGACTATGGCTACACCTTC
CDR3: CASSSFTGDYGYTF

J: TRBJ1-1
V: TRBV25-1
D: .
size: .
DNA: TGTGCCAGCAGTGAATCAGCGGGGGTTAACACTGAAGCTTTCTTT
CDR3: CASSESAGVNTEAFF

J: TRBJ1-1
V: TRBV27
D: .
size: .
DNA: TGTGCCAGCAGTAGAGTTTGGGAGGCTGAAGCTTTCTTT
CDR3: CASSRVWEAEAFF

J: TRBJ2-7
V: TRBV7-9
D: TRBD1
size: .
DNA: TGTGCCAGCAGCTTAGGGCCACAGGGGGCGGGAAGCGAGCAGTACTTC
CDR3: CASSLGPQGAGSEQYF

J: TRBJ1-1
V: TRBV28
D: .
size: .
DNA: TGTGCCAGCAGACCTAACAGAAGAGCAGAAGCTTTCTTT
CDR3: CASRPNRRAEAFF

J: TRBJ2-3
V: TRBV5-1
D: TRBD2
size: .
DNA: TGCGCCAGCAGCTTACTAGCGGGGTCGGCAGATACGCAGTATTTT
CDR3: CASSLLAGSADTQYF